This entry describes one TCR beta chain. Its antigen is still unknown. V lost 1 base to trimming and J lost 0 bases, with 13 bases between them. Germline CDR1 is SEHNR and CDR2 is FQNEAQ (reference sequence). The CDR3 spans 17 residues. This entry comes from a study of shared clonotypes between healthy human individuals. The study's findings and limits: Approximately 4.6% of naive CD4 clonotypes were common to several donors. Estimated richness values were generally larger in naive subsets than in memory subsets.

Some clones are missing from TCRdb's copy, which holds only in-frame ones; the method was immunoSEQ multiplex PCR. The sample has over a million clones, 95% to 99% seen once; the top ten hold approximately 0.44%. The sequenced sample was naive CD4+ T cells sorted from blood. Subset indicated: CD45RA+ positively selected. This chain joins TRBV7-9 and TRBJ1-3; maybe TRBD1 (6 bases). This receptor was identified in a young man in good health. CDR3 nucleotides: TGTGCCAGCAGCTTAGGGAACAGGGCTTTCTCTGGAAACACCATATATTTT. As protein: CASSLGNRAFSGNTIYF. The full variable domain, rest sourced from reference TRBV7-9 and TRBJ1-3, is DTGVSQNPRHKITKRGQNVTFRCDPISEHNRLYWYRQTLGQGPEFLTYFQNEAQLEKSRLLSDRFSAERPKGSFSTLEIQRTEQGDSAMYLCASSLGNRAFSGNTIYFGEGSWLTVV.